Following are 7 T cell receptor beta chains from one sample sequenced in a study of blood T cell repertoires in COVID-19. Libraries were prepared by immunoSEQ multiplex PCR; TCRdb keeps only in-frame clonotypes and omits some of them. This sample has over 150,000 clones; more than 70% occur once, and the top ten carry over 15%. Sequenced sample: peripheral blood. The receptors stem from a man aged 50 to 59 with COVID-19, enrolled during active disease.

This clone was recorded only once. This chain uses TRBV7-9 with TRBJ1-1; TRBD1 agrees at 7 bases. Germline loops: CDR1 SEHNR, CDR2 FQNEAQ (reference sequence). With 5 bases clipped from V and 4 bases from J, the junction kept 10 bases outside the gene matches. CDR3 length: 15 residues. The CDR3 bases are TGTGCCAGCAGCCCGCAAACAGGGGAGCGCACTGAAGCTTTCTTT. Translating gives CASSPQTGERTEAFF.

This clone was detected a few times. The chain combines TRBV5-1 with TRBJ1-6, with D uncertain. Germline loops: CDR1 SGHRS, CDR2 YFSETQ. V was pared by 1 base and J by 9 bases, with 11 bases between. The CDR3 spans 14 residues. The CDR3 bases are TGCGCCAGCAGCTTGAGCGGGGTATTTTCACCCCTCCACTTT. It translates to CASSLSGVFSPLHF.

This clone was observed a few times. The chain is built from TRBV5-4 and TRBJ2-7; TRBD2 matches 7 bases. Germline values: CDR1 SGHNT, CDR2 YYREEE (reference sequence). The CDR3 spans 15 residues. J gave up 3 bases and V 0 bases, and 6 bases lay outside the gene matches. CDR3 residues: CASSLASGVRYEQYF. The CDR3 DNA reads TGTGCCAGCAGCTTGGCCAGCGGGGTTCGCTACGAGCAGTACTTC.

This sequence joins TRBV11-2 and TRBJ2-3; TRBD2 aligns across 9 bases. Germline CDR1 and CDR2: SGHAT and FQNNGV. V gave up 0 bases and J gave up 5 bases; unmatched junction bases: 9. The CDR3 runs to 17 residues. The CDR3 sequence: CASSLDPPSGGRDTQYF. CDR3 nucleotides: TGTGCCAGCAGCTTAGACCCCCCGAGCGGGGGGAGAGATACGCAGTATTTT.

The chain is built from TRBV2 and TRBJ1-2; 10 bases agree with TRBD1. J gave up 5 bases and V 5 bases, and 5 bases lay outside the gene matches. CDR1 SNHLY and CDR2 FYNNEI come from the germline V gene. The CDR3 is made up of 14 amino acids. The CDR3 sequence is CASSSRTGGYGYTF. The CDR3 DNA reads TGTGCCAGCAGTTCCCGGACAGGGGGTTATGGCTACACCTTC.

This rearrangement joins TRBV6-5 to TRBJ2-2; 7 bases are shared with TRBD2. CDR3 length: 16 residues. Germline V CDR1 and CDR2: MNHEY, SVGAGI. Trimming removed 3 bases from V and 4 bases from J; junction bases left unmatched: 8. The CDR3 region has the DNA TGTGCCAGCAGTTATTCGACTAGCCGGGGCACCGGGGAGCTGTTTTTT. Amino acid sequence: CASSYSTSRGTGELFF.

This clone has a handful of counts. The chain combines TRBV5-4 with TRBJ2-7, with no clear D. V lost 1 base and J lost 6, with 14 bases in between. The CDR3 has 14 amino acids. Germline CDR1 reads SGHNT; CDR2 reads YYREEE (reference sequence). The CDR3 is CASSLSRQGSEQYF. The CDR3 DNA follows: TGTGCCAGCAGCTTGTCCCGACAAGGTAGCGAGCAGTACTTC.